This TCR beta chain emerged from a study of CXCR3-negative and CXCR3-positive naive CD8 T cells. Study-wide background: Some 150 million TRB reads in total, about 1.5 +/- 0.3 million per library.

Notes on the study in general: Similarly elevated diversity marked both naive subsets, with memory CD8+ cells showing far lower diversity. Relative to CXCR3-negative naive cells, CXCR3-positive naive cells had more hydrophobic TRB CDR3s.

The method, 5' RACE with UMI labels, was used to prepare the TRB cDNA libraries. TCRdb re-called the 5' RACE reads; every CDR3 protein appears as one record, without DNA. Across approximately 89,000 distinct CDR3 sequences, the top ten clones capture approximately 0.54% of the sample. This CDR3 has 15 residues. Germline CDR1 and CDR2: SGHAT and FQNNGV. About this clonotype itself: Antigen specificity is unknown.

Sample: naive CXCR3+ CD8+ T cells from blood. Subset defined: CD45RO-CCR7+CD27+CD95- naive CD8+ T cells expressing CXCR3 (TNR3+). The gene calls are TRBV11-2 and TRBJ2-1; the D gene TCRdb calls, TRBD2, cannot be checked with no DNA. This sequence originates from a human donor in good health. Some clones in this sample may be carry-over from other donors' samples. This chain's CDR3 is CASSFGKSSNNEQFF.